The clone carrying this TCR beta chain was picked up a small number of times. The antigen remains unidentified. Germline V gene data show CDR1 as MNHNS and CDR2 as SASEGT. CDR3 size: 12 residues. The junction had 8 bases not matched to a gene; V was cut back by 4 bases and J by 13 bases. PCR amplification relied on 60 Vbeta primers (plus 13 Jbeta primers). Profiling relied on immunoSEQ multiplex PCR, and the TCRdb table lists in-frame clones only, not all of them. Altogether 90,000 to 150,000 clones are present, around 69% being singletons, with the ten largest covering roughly a sixth. The sample is drawn from a study of cytomegalovirus exposure and HLA in healthy donors. Study conclusions and caveats: Analyses of presence and absence presupposed an approximately uniform sequencing depth across donors.

The chain employs TRBV6-1 and TRBJ1-2; TRBD1 aligns across 8 bases. The clonotype was recovered from a man between 45 and 60 years old in good health and CMV-seropositive. The sample consisted of PBMCs. In nucleotides, the CDR3 is TGTGCCAGCAGTGGATTGGACAGGGACCCCACCTTC. It is translated as CASSGLDRDPTF.